This TCR beta chain was identified during a study of neoadjuvant anti-PD-1 for oral cavity cancer. Study-level findings and limits: TCR analyses covered only a few patients per response group. Greater tumor shrinkage accompanied bigger post-treatment sizes of preexisting clones.

Survey sequencing of tumors mostly used 4 to 5 ug DNA, two replicates. The assay was immunoSEQ multiplex PCR, and TCRdb's table has in-frame clones only and misses some. The table lists 4,500 to 6,500 clones, around 51% of them singletons, with roughly 7.6% in the top ten. About this clone: The antigen is undetermined.

CDR1 SGHRS and CDR2 YFSETQ come from the germline V gene. The CDR3 is 14 amino acids. V was clipped by 5 bases and J by 8 bases, with 14 bases between them. Time point specified: after neoadjuvant nivolumab, at surgical resection. Cohort: HPV-negative, locally advanced oral cavity squamous cell carcinoma patients. This clonotype was sampled from a person aged 35-79 years with oral cavity squamous cell carcinoma. V usage is TRBV5-1 and J usage is TRBJ1-6; D perhaps matches TRBD1 (5 bases). Specimen: tumor tissue, collected after nivolumab (anti-PD-1) treatment. Here the CDR3 DNA reads TGCGCCAGCAGTAACGGGGGTTTCGATTCACCCCTCCACTTT. Translating gives CASSNGGFDSPLHF.